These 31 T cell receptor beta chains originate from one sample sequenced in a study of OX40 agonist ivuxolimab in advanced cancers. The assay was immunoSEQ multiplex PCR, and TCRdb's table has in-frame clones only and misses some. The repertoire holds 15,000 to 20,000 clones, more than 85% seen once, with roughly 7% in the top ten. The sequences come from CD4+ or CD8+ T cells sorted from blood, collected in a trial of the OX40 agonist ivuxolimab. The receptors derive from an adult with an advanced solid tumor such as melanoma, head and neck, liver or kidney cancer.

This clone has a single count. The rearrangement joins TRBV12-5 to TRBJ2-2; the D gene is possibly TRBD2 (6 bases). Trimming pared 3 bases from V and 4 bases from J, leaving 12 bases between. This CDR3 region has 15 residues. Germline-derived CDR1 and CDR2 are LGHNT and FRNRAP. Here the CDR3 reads CASGLPGLPTGELFF. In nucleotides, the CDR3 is TGTGCTAGTGGTTTACCGGGACTTCCCACCGGGGAGCTGTTTTTT.

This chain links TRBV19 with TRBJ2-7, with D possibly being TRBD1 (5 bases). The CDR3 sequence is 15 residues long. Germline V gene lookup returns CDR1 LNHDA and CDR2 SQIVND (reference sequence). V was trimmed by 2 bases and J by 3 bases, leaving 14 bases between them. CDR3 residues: CASSIIPDSLYEQYF. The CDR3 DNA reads TGTGCCAGTAGTATAATTCCCGACAGTCTCTACGAGCAGTACTTC.

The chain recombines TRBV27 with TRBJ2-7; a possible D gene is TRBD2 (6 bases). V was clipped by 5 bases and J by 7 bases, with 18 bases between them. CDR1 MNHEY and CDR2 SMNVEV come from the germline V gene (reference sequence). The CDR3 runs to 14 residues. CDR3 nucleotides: TGTGCCAGCAGTATAAGGGGACTCCTGTCGGAGCAGTACTTC. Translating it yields CASSIRGLLSEQYF.

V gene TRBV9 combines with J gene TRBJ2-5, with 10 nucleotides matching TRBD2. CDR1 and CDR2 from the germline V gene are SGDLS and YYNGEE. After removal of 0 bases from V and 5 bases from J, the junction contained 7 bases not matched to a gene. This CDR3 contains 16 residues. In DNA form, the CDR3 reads TGTGCCAGCAGCGTAGAGGGTAGCGGGGGGTGGGAGACCCAGTACTTC. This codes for CASSVEGSGGWETQYF.

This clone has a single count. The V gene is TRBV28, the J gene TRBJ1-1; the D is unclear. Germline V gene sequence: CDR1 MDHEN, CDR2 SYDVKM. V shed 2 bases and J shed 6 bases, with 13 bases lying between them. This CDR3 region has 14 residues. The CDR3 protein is CASSLQVYFAEAFF. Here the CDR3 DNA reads TGTGCCAGCAGTTTACAGGTGTACTTTGCTGAAGCTTTCTTT.

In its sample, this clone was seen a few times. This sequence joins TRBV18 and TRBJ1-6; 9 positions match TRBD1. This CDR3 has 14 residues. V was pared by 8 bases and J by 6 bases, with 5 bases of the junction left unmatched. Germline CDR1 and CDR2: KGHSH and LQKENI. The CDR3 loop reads CASNSDRGNSPLHF. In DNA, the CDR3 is TGTGCCAGCAACTCGGACAGGGGTAATTCACCCCTCCACTTT.

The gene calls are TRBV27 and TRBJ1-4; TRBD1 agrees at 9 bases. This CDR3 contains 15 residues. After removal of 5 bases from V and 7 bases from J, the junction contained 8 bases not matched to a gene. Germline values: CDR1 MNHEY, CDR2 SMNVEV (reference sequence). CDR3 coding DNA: TGTGCCAGCAGTCAATCCGGGACAGGGAGTGAAAAACTGTTTTTT. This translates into CASSQSGTGSEKLFF.

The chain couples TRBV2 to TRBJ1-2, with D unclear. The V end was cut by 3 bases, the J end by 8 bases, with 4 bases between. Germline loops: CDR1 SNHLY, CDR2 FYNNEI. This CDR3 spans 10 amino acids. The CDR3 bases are TGTGCCAGCAGTGATTGGGGCTACACCTTC. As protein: CASSDWGYTF. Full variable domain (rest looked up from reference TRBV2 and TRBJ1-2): EPEVTQTPSHQVTQMGQEVILRCVPISNHLYFYWYRQILGQKVEFLVSFYNNEISEKSEIFDDQFSVERPDGSNFTLKIRSTKLEDSAMYFCASSDWGYTFGSGTRLTVV.

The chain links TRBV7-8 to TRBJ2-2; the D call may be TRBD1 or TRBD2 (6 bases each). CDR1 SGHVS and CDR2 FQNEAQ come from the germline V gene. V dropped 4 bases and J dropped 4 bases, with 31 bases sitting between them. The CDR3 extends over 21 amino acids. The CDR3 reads CASSSKRAGTGTTILTGELFF. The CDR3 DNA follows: TGTGCCAGCAGCTCCAAAAGGGCGGGAACCGGGACAACCATCCTCACCGGGGAGCTGTTTTTT.

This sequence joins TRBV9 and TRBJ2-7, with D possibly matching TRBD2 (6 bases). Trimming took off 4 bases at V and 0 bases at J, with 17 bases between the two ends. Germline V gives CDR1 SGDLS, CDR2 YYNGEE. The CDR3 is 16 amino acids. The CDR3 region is CASSPHSGTSSYEQYF. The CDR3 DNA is TGTGCCAGCAGCCCTCATAGCGGCACGAGCTCCTACGAGCAGTACTTC.

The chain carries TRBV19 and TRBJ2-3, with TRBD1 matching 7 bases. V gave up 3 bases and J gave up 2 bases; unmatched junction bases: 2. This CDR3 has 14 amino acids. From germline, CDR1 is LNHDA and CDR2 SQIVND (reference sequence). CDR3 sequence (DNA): TGTGCCAGTAGTATCGGACAGGACACAGATACGCAGTATTTT. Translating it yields CASSIGQDTDTQYF. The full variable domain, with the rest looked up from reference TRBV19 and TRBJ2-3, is DGGITQSPKYLFRKEGQNVTLSCEQNLNHDAMYWYRQDPGQGLRLIYYSQIVNDFQKGDIAEGYSVSREKKESFPLTVTSAQKNPTAFYLCASSIGQDTDTQYFGPGTRLTVL.

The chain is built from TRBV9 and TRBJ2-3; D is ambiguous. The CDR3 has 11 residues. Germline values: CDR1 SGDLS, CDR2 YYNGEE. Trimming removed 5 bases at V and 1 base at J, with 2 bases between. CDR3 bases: TGTGCCAGCAGGGGCACAGATACGCAGTATTTT. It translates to CASRGTDTQYF.

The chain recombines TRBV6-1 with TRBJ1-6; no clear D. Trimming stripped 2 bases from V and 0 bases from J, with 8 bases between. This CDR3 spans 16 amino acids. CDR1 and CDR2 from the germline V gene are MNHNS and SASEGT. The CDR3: CASSEWERSYNSPLHF. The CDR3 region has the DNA TGTGCCAGCAGTGAATGGGAACGCTCCTATAATTCACCCCTCCACTTT.

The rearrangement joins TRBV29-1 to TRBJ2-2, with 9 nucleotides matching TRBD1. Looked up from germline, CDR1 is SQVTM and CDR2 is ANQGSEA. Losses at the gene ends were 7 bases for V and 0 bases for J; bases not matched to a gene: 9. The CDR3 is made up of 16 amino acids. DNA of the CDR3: TGCAGCGCCACCCGGGACAGGGAAACGAACACCGGGGAGCTGTTTTTT. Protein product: CSATRDRETNTGELFF.

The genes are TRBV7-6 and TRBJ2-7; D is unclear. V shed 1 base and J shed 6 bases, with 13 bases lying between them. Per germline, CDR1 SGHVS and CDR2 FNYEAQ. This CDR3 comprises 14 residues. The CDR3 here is CASSLGRALGEQYF. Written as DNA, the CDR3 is TGTGCCAGCAGCTTAGGCAGAGCGCTCGGCGAGCAGTACTTC.

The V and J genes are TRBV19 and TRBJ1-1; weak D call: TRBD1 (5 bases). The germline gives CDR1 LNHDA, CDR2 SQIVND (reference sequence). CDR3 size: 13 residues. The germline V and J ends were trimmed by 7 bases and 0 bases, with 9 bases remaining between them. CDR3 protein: CASTTGLNTEAFF. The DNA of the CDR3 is TGTGCCAGTACCACAGGCCTGAACACTGAAGCTTTCTTT.

The CDR3 loop reads CASSAAMNYEQYF. The DNA of the CDR3 is TGTGCCAGTAGTGCTGCTATGAACTACGAGCAGTACTTC. The J gene is TRBJ2-7, the V gene TRBV19; D not certain. This CDR3 has 13 amino acids. Germline CDR1 reads LNHDA; CDR2 reads SQIVND (reference sequence). The ends were cut back, 5 bases at V and 3 bases at J, with 11 bases in the middle.

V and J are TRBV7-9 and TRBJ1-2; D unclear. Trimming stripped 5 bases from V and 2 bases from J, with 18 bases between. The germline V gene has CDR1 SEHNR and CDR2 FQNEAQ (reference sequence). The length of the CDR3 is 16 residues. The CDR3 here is CASSPPPHRWNYGYTF. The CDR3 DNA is TGTGCCAGCAGCCCCCCCCCGCACCGTTGGAACTATGGCTACACCTTC.

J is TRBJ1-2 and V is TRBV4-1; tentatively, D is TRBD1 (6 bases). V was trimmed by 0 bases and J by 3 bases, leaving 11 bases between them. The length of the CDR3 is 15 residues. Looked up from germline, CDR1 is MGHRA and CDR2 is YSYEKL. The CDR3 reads CASSQDPQGYYGYTF. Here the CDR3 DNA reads TGCGCCAGCAGCCAAGATCCACAGGGTTACTATGGCTACACCTTC.

The CDR3 here is CASSEVTGNTEAFF. CDR3 in DNA: TGTGCCAGCAGTGAAGTTACGGGGAACACTGAAGCTTTCTTT. The chain carries TRBV6-1 and TRBJ1-1; D unclear. CDR1 MNHNS and CDR2 SASEGT come from the germline V gene. CDR3 length equals 14 residues. The V end was cut by 1 base, the J end by 1 base, with 7 bases between.

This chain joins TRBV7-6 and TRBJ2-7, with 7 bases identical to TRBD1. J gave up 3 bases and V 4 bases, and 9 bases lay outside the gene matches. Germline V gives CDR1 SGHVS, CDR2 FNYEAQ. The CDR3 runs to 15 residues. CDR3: CASSSPETGNYEQYF. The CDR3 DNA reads TGTGCCAGCAGCTCCCCGGAGACAGGGAACTACGAGCAGTACTTC.

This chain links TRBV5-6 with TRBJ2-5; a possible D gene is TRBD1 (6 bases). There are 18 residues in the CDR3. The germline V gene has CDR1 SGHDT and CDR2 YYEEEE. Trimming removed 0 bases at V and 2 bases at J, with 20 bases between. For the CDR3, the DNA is TGTGCCAGCAGCTTGGTAGTCGGCTACAGGGTGGTACAAGAGACCCAGTACTTC. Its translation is CASSLVVGYRVVQETQYF.

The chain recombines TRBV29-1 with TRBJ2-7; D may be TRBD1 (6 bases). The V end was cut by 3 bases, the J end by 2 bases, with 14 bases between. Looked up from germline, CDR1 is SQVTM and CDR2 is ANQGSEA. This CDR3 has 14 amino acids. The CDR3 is CSVDNPGHPYEQYF. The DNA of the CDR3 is TGCAGCGTTGATAATCCGGGACACCCCTACGAGCAGTACTTC.

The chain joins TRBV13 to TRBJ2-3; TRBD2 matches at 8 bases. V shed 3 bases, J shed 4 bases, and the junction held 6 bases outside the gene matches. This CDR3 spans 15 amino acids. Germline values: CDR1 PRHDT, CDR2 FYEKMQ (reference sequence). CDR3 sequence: CASSFSGAGADTQYF. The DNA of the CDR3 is TGTGCCAGCAGCTTTAGCGGGGCGGGCGCAGATACGCAGTATTTT.

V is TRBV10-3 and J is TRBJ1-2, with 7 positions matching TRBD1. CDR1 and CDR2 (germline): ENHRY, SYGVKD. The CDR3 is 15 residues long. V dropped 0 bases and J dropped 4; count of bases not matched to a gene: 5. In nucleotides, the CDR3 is TGTGCCATCAGTGAGTCAATCCGGGACAGCTATGGCTACACCTTC. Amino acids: CAISESIRDSYGYTF.

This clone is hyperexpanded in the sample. CDR3 residues: CASSFHYSNQPQHF. CDR3 sequence (DNA): TGTGCCAGCAGTTTCCATTATAGCAATCAGCCCCAGCATTTT. The chain is built from TRBV28 and TRBJ1-5; no clear D gene. Trimming cost V 3 bases and J 0 bases, with 6 bases left between them. The CDR3 is made up of 14 amino acids. Germline-derived CDR1 and CDR2 are MDHEN and SYDVKM.

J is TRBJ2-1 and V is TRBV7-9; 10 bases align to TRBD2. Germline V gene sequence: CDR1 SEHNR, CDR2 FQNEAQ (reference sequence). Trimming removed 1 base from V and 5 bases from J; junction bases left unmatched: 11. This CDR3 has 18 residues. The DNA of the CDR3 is TGTGCCAGCAGCTTAGATAGACTAGCGGGCCCCTTTCACAATGAGCAGTTCTTC. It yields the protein CASSLDRLAGPFHNEQFF.

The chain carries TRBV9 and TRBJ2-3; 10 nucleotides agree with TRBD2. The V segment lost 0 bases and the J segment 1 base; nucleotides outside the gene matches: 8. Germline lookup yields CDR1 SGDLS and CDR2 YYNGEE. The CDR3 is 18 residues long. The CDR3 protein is CASSVGLAGATRTDTQYF. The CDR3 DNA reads TGTGCCAGCAGCGTAGGGCTAGCGGGGGCAACTCGCACAGATACGCAGTATTTT.

The CDR3 reads CASSNTGTNYNEQFF. CDR3 DNA: TGTGCCAGCAGCAACACCGGGACTAACTACAATGAGCAGTTCTTC. This chain uses TRBV13 with TRBJ2-1, with 7 bases fitting TRBD2. Germline trimming cut 5 bases from V and 3 bases from J; bases unmatched to any gene: 7. The CDR3 has 15 amino acids. Germline CDR1 is PRHDT and CDR2 is FYEKMQ (reference sequence).

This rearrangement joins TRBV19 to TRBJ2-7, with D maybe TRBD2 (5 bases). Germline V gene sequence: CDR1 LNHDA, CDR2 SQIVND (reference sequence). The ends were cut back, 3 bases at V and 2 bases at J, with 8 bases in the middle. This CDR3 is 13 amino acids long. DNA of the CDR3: TGTGCCAGTAGTATGAGGGAAACCTACGAGCAGTACTTC. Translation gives CASSMRETYEQYF.

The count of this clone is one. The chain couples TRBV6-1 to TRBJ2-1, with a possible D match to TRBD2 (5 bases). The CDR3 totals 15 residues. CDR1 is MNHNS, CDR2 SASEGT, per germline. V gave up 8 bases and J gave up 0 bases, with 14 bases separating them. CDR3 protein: CASEEVPSSYNEQFF. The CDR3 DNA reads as TGTGCCAGCGAGGAGGTTCCGAGCTCCTACAATGAGCAGTTCTTC.